This T cell receptor beta chain was obtained from a study of blood T cell repertoires in COVID-19 (dated by TCRdb to 2020 to 2022). Describing the broader study: Samples from collaborators originated in the United States, Italy and Spain and spanned both the acute and convalescent phases of COVID-19. The prospective study material was composed of cDNA or gDNA derived from T cells, B-cell-depleted T cells, or PBMCs. Deeply sampled blood TCRbeta repertoires from subjects exposed to, actively infected with, or recovered from COVID-19 were included in the dataset. The repertoires were released in a freely available public database intended as a resource for research on the immune response to SARS-CoV-2. The samples were drawn from the first 160 participants of the ongoing ImmuneRACE study and from 1,200 or so subjects provided by 6 global collaborators. Sample metadata almost always included a de-identified subject ID, COVID-19 status, age in years and sex. Where HLA class I and class II types were available, the types were taken from metadata supplied by the sample provider, not from assay-based typing.

Turning to this clone: Its specific antigen is unknown. The record has no base qualities; no much larger clone is one base away.

What the authors observed across the whole study: How much clinical and demographic metadata was included differed by source and by participant, and the metadata was provided uncurated.

One collaborating source in Seattle enrolled patients while the patients were actively infected and followed the patients over time throughout the course of disease. Each collaborating institution followed its own protocols to collect whole blood in K2EDTA tubes. For TCRbeta analysis, collaborator samples were shipped as frozen whole blood, as isolated PBMCs, or as DNA extracted from either sample type. Trimming at the junction amounts to 4 bases on V and 1 base on J, and the germline ends lie 7 bases apart. The CDR1 and CDR2 encoded by the germline V gene are MRHNA and SNTAGT. The CDR3 has 13 amino acids, counting the end cysteine and phenylalanine. Only the CDR3 part of the read is kept: 39 bases, read in frame from the first base. TCRbeta CDR3 regions were amplified from genomic DNA by means of the immunoSEQ Assay, a bias-controlled multiplex PCR. On the authors' methods: The number of nucleated cells in each sample was estimated from the amplification of reference gene primers within the assay. Sequence reads were collapsed and filtered to measure the absolute abundance of every unique TCRbeta CDR3 rearrangement. Productive Simpson clonality was computed per sample as the square root of Simpson's diversity index over productive rearrangements. The table was pulled from immuneACCESS by TCRdb, which kept in-frame rearrangements only. Such tables lose some clones; where checked, under half of the loss comes from unresolved V genes, and the rest has no known cause. V and J calls and clone size are copied from that table; D and trimming were computed from the DNA. The table for this sample lists 65,000 or so clones; roughly 84% of them were counted only once. Jointly, the top ten make up around 9.6% of the sample.

The sequence joins TRBV6-4 to TRBJ1-1, with no confidently assigned D gene. The sequenced sample was peripheral blood. The sequence was collected from a man aged 30 to 45 with COVID-19, enrolled during active disease. The sequence in DNA is TGTGCCAGCAGTGTAGAGGCGAACACTGAAGCTTTCTTT. This translates into CASSVEANTEAFF.